This TCR beta chain was captured in a study of blood T cell repertoires in COVID-19. Study summary: Some COVID-19 samples were acute and others convalescent; all came from the United States, Italy and Spain. The cDNA or gDNA used as material had been derived from T cells, B-cell-depleted T cells, or PBMCs.

Original processing notes: Quantification of nucleated cells was approximated via reference gene primer amplification. Repertoires were generated with immunoSEQ multiplex PCR, while TCRdb's copy carries only in-frame clones and drops some. The V and J calls and the clone size are those of that table, but D and trimming were determined from the DNA. This table has roughly 90,000 clones, around 81% appearing once. Germline CDR1 and CDR2: SGHDN and FVKESK. The ends lost 4 bases at V and 5 bases at J; junction bases unmatched: 8. This CDR3 spans 14 amino acids. Sequencing used peripheral blood. This chain uses TRBV14 with TRBJ2-7, with TRBD1 identical over 7 bases. The sequence derives from a woman between 65 and 79 years old with acute or convalescent COVID-19. This CDR3 reads CASSPQRQGHEQYF. CDR3 nucleotides: TGTGCCAGCAGCCCACAGCGACAGGGCCACGAGCAGTACTTC.